This T cell receptor (beta chain) was identified during a study of blood T cells in healthy people across ages. Regarding the study as a whole: A greater number of naive CD4+ cells and higher diversity distinguished long-lived donors from aged donors.

Germline assignment: CDR1 SEHNR and CDR2 FQNEAQ (reference sequence). V lost 5 bases, J lost 8 bases, and 16 bases lay in between. This CDR3 is 14 amino acids long. A J-beta primer mix and a sample-barcoded 5' primer were used in a second PCR of roughly 6 to 11 cycles. A single record per CDR3 protein comes from TCRdb applying MiXCR to the 5' RACE reads. The table records 600,000 or so distinct CDR3 sequences, about 45% of them present only once. This clonotype has just a few counts. Its antigen is still unknown. This TCR was sampled from a man of 80 years or more in good health. The sequencing sample was made of blood. The gene calls are TRBV7-9 and TRBJ2-1, with D perhaps matching TRBD2 (5 bases). The CDR3 sequence: CASSVHRGMDEQFF. Here the CDR3 DNA reads TGTGCCAGCAGCGTCCACAGAGGGATGGATGAGCAGTTCTTC.